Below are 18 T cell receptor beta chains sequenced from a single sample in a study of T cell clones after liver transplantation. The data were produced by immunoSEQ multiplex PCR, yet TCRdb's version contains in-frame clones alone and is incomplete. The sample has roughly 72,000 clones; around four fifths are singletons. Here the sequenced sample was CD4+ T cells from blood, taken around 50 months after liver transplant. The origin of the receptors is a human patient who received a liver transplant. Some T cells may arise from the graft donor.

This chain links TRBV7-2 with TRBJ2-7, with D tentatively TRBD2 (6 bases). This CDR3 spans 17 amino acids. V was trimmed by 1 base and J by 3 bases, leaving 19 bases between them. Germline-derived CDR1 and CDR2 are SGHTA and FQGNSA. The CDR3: CASSLGVSPGSGYEQYF. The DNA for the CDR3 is TGTGCCAGCAGCTTAGGAGTTAGTCCCGGTAGCGGCTACGAGCAGTACTTC.

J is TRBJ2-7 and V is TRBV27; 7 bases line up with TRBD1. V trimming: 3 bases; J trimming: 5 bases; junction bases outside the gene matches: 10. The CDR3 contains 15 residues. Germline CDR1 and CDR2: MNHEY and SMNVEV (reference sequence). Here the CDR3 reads CASSFQGQTHHEQYF. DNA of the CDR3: TGTGCCAGCAGTTTCCAGGGACAGACGCACCACGAGCAGTACTTC.

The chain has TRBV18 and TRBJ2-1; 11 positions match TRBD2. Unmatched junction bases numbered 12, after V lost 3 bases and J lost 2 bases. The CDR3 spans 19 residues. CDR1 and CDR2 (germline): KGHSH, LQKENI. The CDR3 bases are TGTGCCAGCTCACCCCAAGCCCATCGACTAGCGGGGACCTACAATGAGCAGTTCTTC. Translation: CASSPQAHRLAGTYNEQFF.

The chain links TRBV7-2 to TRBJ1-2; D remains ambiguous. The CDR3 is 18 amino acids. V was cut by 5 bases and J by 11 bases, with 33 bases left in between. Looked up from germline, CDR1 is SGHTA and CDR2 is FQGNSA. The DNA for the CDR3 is TGTGCCAGCAGCACGAAGACACGCTTCGGCACCTACTTCCTCCCTTACACCTTC. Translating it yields CASSTKTRFGTYFLPYTF.

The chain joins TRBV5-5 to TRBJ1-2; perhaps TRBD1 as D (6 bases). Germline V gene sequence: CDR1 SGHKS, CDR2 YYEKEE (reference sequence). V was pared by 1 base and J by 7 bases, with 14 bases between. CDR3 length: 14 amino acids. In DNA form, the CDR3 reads TGTGCCAGCAGCTTGACGTCAGGGGAAGGTGGCTACACCTTC. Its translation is CASSLTSGEGGYTF. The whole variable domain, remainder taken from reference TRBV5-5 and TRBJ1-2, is DAGVTQSPTHLIKTRGQQVTLRCSPISGHKSVSWYQQVLGQGPQFIFQYYEKEERGRGNFPDRFSARQFPNYSSELNVNALLLGDSALYLCASSLTSGEGGYTFGSGTRLTVV.

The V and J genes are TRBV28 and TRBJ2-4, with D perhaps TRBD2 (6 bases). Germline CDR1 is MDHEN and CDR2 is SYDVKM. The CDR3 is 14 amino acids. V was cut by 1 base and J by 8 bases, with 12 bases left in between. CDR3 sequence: CASSLSGLRDIQYF. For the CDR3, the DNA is TGTGCCAGCAGTTTATCAGGACTACGAGACATTCAGTACTTC.

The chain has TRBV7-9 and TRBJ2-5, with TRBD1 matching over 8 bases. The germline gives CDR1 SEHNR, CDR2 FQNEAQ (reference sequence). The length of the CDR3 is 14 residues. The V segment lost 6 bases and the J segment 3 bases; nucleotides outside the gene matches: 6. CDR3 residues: CASSQGQGEETQYF. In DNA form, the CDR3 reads TGTGCCAGCAGTCAAGGACAGGGTGAAGAGACCCAGTACTTC. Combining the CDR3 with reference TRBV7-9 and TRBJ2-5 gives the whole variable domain DTGVSQNPRHKITKRGQNVTFRCDPISEHNRLYWYRQTLGQGPEFLTYFQNEAQLEKSRLLSDRFSAERPKGSFSTLEIQRTEQGDSAMYLCASSQGQGEETQYFGPGTRLLVL.

The CDR3 nucleotides are TGTGCCAGCAGCTTGGTGGGGACAGGGCATAATTCACCCCTCCACTTT. Protein sequence: CASSLVGTGHNSPLHF. The chain uses TRBV5-6 and TRBJ1-6; 9 bases line up with TRBD1. The CDR3 totals 16 residues. The junction had 3 bases not matched to a gene; V was cut back by 0 bases and J by 5 bases. CDR1 and CDR2 (germline): SGHDT, YYEEEE.

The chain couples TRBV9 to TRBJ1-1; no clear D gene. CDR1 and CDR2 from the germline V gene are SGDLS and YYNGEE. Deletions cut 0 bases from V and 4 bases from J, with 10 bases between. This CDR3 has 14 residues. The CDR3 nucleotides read TGTGCCAGCAGCGTAGCAGGTGAAGGCACTGAAGCTTTCTTT. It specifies CASSVAGEGTEAFF.

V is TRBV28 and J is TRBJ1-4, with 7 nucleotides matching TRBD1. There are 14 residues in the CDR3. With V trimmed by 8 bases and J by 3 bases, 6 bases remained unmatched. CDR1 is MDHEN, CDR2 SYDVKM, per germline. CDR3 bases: TGTGCCAGCGGCTTGACAGGGCCTAATGAAAAACTGTTTTTT. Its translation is CASGLTGPNEKLFF.

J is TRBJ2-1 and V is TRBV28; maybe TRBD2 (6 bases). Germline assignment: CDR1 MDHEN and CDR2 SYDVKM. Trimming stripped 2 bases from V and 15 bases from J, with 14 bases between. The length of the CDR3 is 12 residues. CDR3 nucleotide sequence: TGTGCCAGCAGTTTACGGAGCGGGCGGGCGTTCTTC. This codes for CASSLRSGRAFF.

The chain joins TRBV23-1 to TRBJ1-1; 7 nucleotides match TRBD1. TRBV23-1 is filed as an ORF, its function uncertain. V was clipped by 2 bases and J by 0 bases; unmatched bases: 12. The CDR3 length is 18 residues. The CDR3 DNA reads TGCGCCAGCAGTCAACTGATTACAGGGGAAGTCATGAACACTGAAGCTTTCTTT. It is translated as CASSQLITGEVMNTEAFF.

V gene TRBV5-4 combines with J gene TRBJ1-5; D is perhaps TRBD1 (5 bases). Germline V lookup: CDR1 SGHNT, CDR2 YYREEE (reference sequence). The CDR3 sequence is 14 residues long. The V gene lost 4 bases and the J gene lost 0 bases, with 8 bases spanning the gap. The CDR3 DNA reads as TGTGCCAGCAGCCAAGACAGTAGCAATCAGCCCCAGCATTTT. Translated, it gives CASSQDSSNQPQHF.

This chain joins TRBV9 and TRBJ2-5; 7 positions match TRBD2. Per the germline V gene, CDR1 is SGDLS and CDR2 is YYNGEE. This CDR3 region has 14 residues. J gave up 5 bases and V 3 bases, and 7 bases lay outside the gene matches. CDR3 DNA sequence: TGTGCCAGCAGCGCCCGGGGGGACGGGGAGACCCAGTACTTC. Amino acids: CASSARGDGETQYF.

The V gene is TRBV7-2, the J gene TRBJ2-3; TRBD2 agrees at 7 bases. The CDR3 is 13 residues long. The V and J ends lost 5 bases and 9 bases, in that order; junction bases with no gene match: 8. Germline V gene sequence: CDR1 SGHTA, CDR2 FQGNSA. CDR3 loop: CASSPPAGRTQYF. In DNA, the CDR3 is TGTGCCAGCAGCCCCCCAGCGGGGAGGACGCAGTATTTT. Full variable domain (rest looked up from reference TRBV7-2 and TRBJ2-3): GAGVSQSPSNKVTEKGKDVELRCDPISGHTALYWYRQSLGQGLEFLIYFQGNSAPDKSGLPSDRFSAERTGGSVSTLTIQRTQQEDSAVYLCASSPPAGRTQYFGPGTRLTVL.

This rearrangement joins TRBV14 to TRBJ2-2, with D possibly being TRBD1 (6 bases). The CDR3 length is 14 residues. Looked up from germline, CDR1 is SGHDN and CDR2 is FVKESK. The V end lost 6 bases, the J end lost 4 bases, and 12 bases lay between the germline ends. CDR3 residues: CASRAGQPTGELFF. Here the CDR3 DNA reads TGTGCCAGCAGGGCCGGACAGCCCACCGGGGAGCTGTTTTTT.

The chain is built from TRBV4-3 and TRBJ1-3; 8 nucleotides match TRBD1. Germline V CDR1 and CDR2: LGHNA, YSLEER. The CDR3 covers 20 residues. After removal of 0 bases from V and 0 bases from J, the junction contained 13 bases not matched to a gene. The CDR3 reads CASSQEGGPGQEYSGNTIYF. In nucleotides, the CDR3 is TGCGCCAGCAGCCAAGAAGGGGGCCCGGGACAGGAATACTCTGGAAACACCATATATTTT.

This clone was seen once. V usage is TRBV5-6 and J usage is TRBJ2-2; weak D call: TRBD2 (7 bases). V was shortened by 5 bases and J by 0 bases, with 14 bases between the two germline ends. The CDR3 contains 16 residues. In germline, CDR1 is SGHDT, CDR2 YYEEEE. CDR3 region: CASRGRGASNTGELFF. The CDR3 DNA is TGTGCCAGCAGGGGACGGGGGGCCTCGAACACCGGGGAGCTGTTTTTT.